This TCR beta chain is from a study of T cell responses to AZD1222 COVID-19 vaccine. Repertoires were generated with immunoSEQ multiplex PCR, while TCRdb's copy carries only in-frame clones and drops some. The sample includes some 100,000 clones, 80% to 95% of them seen just once. CDR3 size: 13 residues. Unmatched junction bases numbered 4, after V lost 5 bases and J lost 5 bases. Germline-derived CDR1 and CDR2 are SGHNT and YENEEA. Sequencing was performed on peripheral blood, taken 28 days after the second AZD1222 dose. The chain links TRBV11-3 to TRBJ2-3, with 7 bases lining up with TRBD1. The sequence derives from an adult who received the AZD1222 COVID-19 vaccine. The CDR3 loop is CASSEGAGDTQYF. The DNA for the CDR3 is TGTGCCAGCAGCGAGGGGGCGGGAGATACGCAGTATTTT.